The entry below describes one TCR beta chain. This clone has just a few counts. It lacks a known antigen. One base away there is no much larger clone; base qualities are not given. This sample was taken from a study of OX40 agonist ivuxolimab in advanced cancers. Describing the broader study: Ivuxolimab was an agonistic, fully human IgG2 monoclonal antibody directed against OX40 (CD134), a costimulatory receptor. Intravenous ivuxolimab was administered to patients every 2 weeks at six dose levels: 0.01, 0.1, 0.3, 1.5, 3 and 10 mg/kg. Peripheral TCRbeta sequencing was intended to test whether TCR sequence diversity was altered and clonal T-cell expansion was caused by ivuxolimab. The dose-escalation cohort was 82.7% male with a mean age of 60 years, ranging from roughly 20 to 80. Prior anti-PD-1, anti-PD-L1 or anti-CTLA-4 therapy was permitted, and 40% to 50% of dose-escalation patients had received checkpoint inhibitors. Of the roughly 52 dose-escalation patients, hepatocellular carcinoma was present in approximately 20, melanoma in roughly 15, renal cell carcinoma in 9 and head and neck cancer in 9. Partial responses occurred in three dose-escalation patients, of whom one had hepatocellular carcinoma and two had cutaneous melanoma. The paper reports the monotherapy dose-escalation portion (N of about 50 patients) of the phase I ivuxolimab trial.

The V end loses 4 bases and the J end loses 6 bases, and a stretch of 13 bases separates them. The germline V gene (reference sequence) specifies SGHKS as CDR1 and YYEKEE as CDR2. The CDR3 measures 13 amino acids from cysteine to phenylalanine. The entry retains the CDR3 DNA only, 39 bases that are in frame from base 1. Genomic DNA was extracted from sorted cells for sequencing of the TCRbeta CDR3 region. The immunoSEQ Assay was used for sequencing of TCRbeta CDR3 regions. TCRdb obtained this table from immuneACCESS and retained in-frame rearrangements with V and J assigned. These tables miss some clones; where compared with another copy, unresolved V genes account for less than half of the shortfall, and the remainder is unexplained. This sample gives 65,000 to 70,000 clones in total; 70% to 80% of them show up just once. The ten largest clones take up roughly 1.5% of the sample. Patients with a history of autoimmune disease or receiving systemic immunosuppression were excluded from the trial. Peripheral blood for TCR sequencing was collected from all dose cohorts at baseline, on cycle 4 day 1, and on cycle 7 day 1. Samples were obtained from an open-label, multicenter, first-in-human phase I dose-escalation trial of ivuxolimab. Adults with locally advanced or metastatic melanoma, renal cell, hepatocellular, or head and neck squamous cell carcinoma were enrolled in the trial. Before TCR sequencing, CD4+ and CD8+ T cells were separately sorted from peripheral blood.

Summary of the overall study and its limitations: On average, CD8+ T cells showed more expanded clones than CD4+ T cells after ivuxolimab. Partial responders in the 0.1-3.0 mg/kg groups had among the lowest normalized peripheral clonal expansion, especially among CD8+ T cells. At doses of 0.1 to 3.0 mg/kg, clonal expansion of both CD4+ and CD8+ blood T cells was observed from baseline to week 6. Low levels of normalized T-cell clonal expansion were also seen in some patients who did not respond. The antigen specificity of the clonally expanded peripheral T cells was not determined.

The sample consisted of CD4+ or CD8+ T cells sorted from blood, taken in a trial of the OX40 agonist ivuxolimab. This receptor was taken from an adult with an advanced solid tumor such as melanoma, head and neck, liver or kidney cancer. Recombination joined TRBV5-5 with TRBJ1-1; the best D guess is TRBD1, with 6 bases matching. In nucleotides, the sequence is TGTGCCAGCAGCATTACAGGGATATCTGAAGCTTTCTTT. Its coded protein is CASSITGISEAFF. The CDR3, completed at both ends by the reference TRBV5-5 and TRBJ1-1 genes, gives the full variable domain DAGVTQSPTHLIKTRGQQVTLRCSPISGHKSVSWYQQVLGQGPQFIFQYYEKEERGRGNFPDRFSARQFPNYSSELNVNALLLGDSALYLCASSITGISEAFFGQGTRLTVV.